The clone carrying this T cell receptor beta chain appeared many times. The antigen remains undetermined. This entry belongs to a study of Graves' ophthalmopathy and Graves' hyperthyroidism. Findings of the study overall: Ophthalmopathy progression was predicted with approximately 68% sensitivity and 72% to 75% specificity.

Germline lookup yields CDR1 SGHTA and CDR2 FQGNSA. The CDR3 extends over 16 amino acids. The ends were cut back, 3 bases at V and 2 bases at J, with 16 bases in the middle. As the template, RNA transcripts were used to amplify TCR beta CDR3 regions. First-round RT-PCR relied on HTBI primers, and a second-round multiplex PCR came next. TCRdb called the multiplex PCR reads again in MiXCR, with one record for every CDR3 protein. The top ten hold approximately 10% of the sample, which has roughly 1.1 million distinct CDR3 sequences, 35% to 40% seen once. This chain links TRBV7-2 with TRBJ1-2, with unresolved D. The specimen was peripheral blood or thyroid tissue (not recorded which). The sequence derives from an adult man with Graves' hyperthyroidism. CDR3: CASSFRWQENNYGYTF. CDR3 sequence (DNA): TGTGCCAGCAGCTTCCGCTGGCAGGAGAACAACTATGGCTACACCTTC. The variable domain in full, completed from reference TRBV7-2 and TRBJ1-2, reads GAGVSQSPSNKVTEKGKDVELRCDPISGHTALYWYRQSLGQGLEFLIYFQGNSAPDKSGLPSDRFSAERTGGSVSTLTIQRTQQEDSAVYLCASSFRWQENNYGYTFGSGTRLTVV.